This T cell receptor beta chain was captured in a study of T-cell memory formation after mild COVID-19 (dated by TCRdb to about 2021). About the investigation overall: TCR sequence clusters from the two donors were found to be largely donor specific. T-cell clones expanding and contracting after mild COVID-19 in a couple of donors were tracked by longitudinal TCRalpha and TCRbeta repertoire sequencing. Two young, previously healthy adult volunteers, one female and one male, were included in the cohort. Paper-wide results and their limitations: The study covered only a couple of mild cases, and larger cohorts including severe cases with pre-infection samples were considered necessary. Contracting CD4+ clones turned up mainly in the CM and EM memory subsets, whereas EMRA was where CD8+ clones were enriched. The detection of some responding clones in pre-infection memory suggests that pre-existing cross-reactive memory T cells joined the SARS-CoV-2 response. Balanced CD4/CD8 phenotypes were observed for clones contracting from day 15 to 85, whereas a bias towards CD4+ was observed for a second wave of clones expanding from day 15 to 37. Whether the second-wave clones peaking on day 37 were SARS-CoV-2 specific was not confirmed.

Ficoll-Paque density gradient centrifugation was the method used to isolate PBMCs. From a lookup of the germline V gene (reference sequence), CDR1 and CDR2 are LNHDA and SQIVND. Trimming removed 4 bases from V and 3 bases from J; the gene matches leave 11 bases unexplained. Spanning cysteine to phenylalanine, the CDR3 consists of 17 amino acids. Only the CDR3 portion is preserved as DNA: 51 bases, with reading frame beginning at the first base. Instrument used: Illumina NovaSeq 6000. Using 5'RACE with constant-segment primers, TCRalpha and TCRbeta cDNA libraries were constructed, with sample barcodes and unique molecular identifiers added in the process. RNA was extracted from every sample with Trizol reagent. Library amplification was performed in two PCR steps, and a second sample barcode and Illumina TruSeq adapters were introduced in the second step. Sequencing of libraries was performed on an Illumina NovaSeq with 2 x 150 bp paired-end reads. On the authors' methods: With migec v1.2.7, reads were demultiplexed and then collapsed into UMI-guided consensus sequences. Using mixcr v2.1.11, UMI consensuses were aligned to TRA and TRB V and J templates and then assembled into clonotypes. A clonotype was counted as expanded or contracted only if both edgeR and NoisET called the change significant, with noise models trained on biological replicates. edgeR calls used a false discovery rate-adjusted p below 0.01 and a log2 fold-change threshold of 1. As an exploratory analysis of dynamics, PCA with hierarchical clustering was applied to max-normalized trajectories of the 1000 most abundant clonotypes. The CD4 or CD8 phenotype of responding clones was assigned using the separately sequenced CD4+ and CD8+ repertoires. TCRdb trimmed the raw reads at Q25, called clones with MiXCR and kept productive beta chains. When rows share a CDR3 protein, they turn into one entry using the most common DNA and genes. Clone size and V and J calls follow TCRdb, not the original study. This sample holds about 320,000 distinct CDR3 sequences; roughly an eighth were observed only once. The ten largest clones add up to roughly 23% of the sample.

As regards this clonotype: The specificity of this receptor is unknown. There are no base qualities to consult, and no much larger clone falls within one base.

The V and J segments used are TRBV19 and TRBJ2-1; 8 central bases correspond to TRBD2. Sequencing used PBMCs or a T cell subset sorted from them (not recorded which). This receptor was taken from a man aged 18 to 29 who had mild COVID-19 (a few samples of this study predate the infection). The sample titles of this study are shuffled in the database, so cell type and time point are left out; the donor was told from shared clones. Read as DNA, the sequence is TGTGCCAGTAGTAGCCCCAGCGGGGGTGCATACTACAATGAGCAGTTCTTC. Its protein is CASSSPSGGAYYNEQFF.